Below, 14 T cell receptor beta chains from the same sample are listed, as sequenced in a study of molecular identifiers for immune sequencing clone quantification. Each CDR3 protein gets one entry after TCRdb re-called the PCR reads with MiXCR. The table shows 300,000 to 400,000 distinct CDR3 sequences, with roughly 24% occurring only once. Sequenced material: naive CD8+ T cells from blood, with Jurkat cell RNA spiked in. The subset is: FACS-sorted CD8+CD4-CCR7+CD45RA+ naive T cells. The receptors derive from a human donor in good health. Some libraries in this study had Jurkat cell RNA spiked in.

This clonotype appeared many times. The chain employs TRBV13 and TRBJ1-2; 9 nucleotides line up with TRBD1. V dropped 5 bases and J dropped 3; count of bases not matched to a gene: 4. The CDR3 has 14 residues. Germline lookup yields CDR1 PRHDT and CDR2 FYEKMQ (reference sequence). Here the CDR3 DNA reads TGTGCCAGCAGCCAGGGACAGGGTGACTATGGCTACACCTTC. Translation: CASSQGQGDYGYTF.

This clonotype was counted only a few times. The chain combines TRBV4-1 with TRBJ1-5; D is unclear. The CDR3 length is 13 residues. Trimming took 4 bases from V and 5 from J, leaving 9 bases between them. Germline CDR1 reads MGHRA; CDR2 reads YSYEKL. The CDR3 DNA reads as TGCGCCAGCAGCCCTCTTTTGGATCAGCCCCAGCATTTT. Translated, it gives CASSPLLDQPQHF.

As to this clonotype: This clone may be a read error of a much larger clone one base away. The chain has TRBV29-1 and TRBJ2-2; D may be TRBD2 (6 bases). Looked up from germline, CDR1 is SQVTM and CDR2 is ANQGSEA. The CDR3 runs to 15 residues. CDR3 nucleotides: TGCAGCGTCGAAGCTTACGGGAGCGCCACCGGGGAGCTGTTTTTT. The encoded protein is CSVEAYGSATGELFF.

This clonotype was found many times. J is TRBJ2-7 and V is TRBV27; TRBD1 might be the D (6 bases). In germline, CDR1 is MNHEY, CDR2 SMNVEV (reference sequence). This CDR3 has 12 amino acids. Trimming left V 0 bases short and J 7 bases short, with 7 bases between. DNA for the CDR3: TGTGCCAGCAGTTTATCCACAGGGGAGCAGTACTTC. Protein product: CASSLSTGEQYF.

This clonotype was observed a few times. The chain is built from TRBV4-3 and TRBJ2-7; a weak D match, TRBD1 (6 bases). The germline gives CDR1 LGHNA, CDR2 YSLEER. Trimming left V 5 bases short and J 1 base short, with 15 bases between. The CDR3 totals 15 residues. The CDR3 spells CASSEALTGSYEQYF. The CDR3 DNA reads TGCGCCAGCAGCGAAGCCCTTACAGGGTCCTACGAGCAGTACTTC.

This clonotype was observed many times. The rearrangement joins TRBV7-9 to TRBJ2-7; maybe TRBD2 (5 bases). CDR1 is SEHNR and CDR2 is FQNEAQ in the germline V gene (reference sequence). V lost 4 bases and J lost 2, with 15 bases in between. The CDR3 loop spans 15 amino acids. The CDR3 region has the DNA TGTGCCAGCAGCTCCCTCTCGTTCGGGGCCTACGAGCAGTACTTC. It translates to CASSSLSFGAYEQYF.

Ten or more counts support this clonotype. V gene TRBV9 combines with J gene TRBJ2-5; either TRBD1 or TRBD2 may fit D (6 bases each). The CDR3 has 14 residues. Germline V gives CDR1 SGDLS, CDR2 YYNGEE. V lost 3 bases to trimming and J lost 3 bases, with 12 bases between them. The CDR3 nucleotides are TGTGCCAGCAGCGCGGGGGCCCTTAAAGAGACCCAGTACTTC. Translation gives CASSAGALKETQYF.

This clonotype occurred a few times. Here the CDR3 reads CASSFWGENQETQYF. The CDR3 DNA sequence: TGTGCCAGCAGCTTTTGGGGGGAAAACCAAGAGACCCAGTACTTC. The chain couples TRBV7-2 to TRBJ2-5; D is perhaps TRBD2 (6 bases). V lost 3 bases, J lost 0 bases, and 11 bases lay in between. The CDR3 covers 15 residues. Germline V gene data show CDR1 as SGHTA and CDR2 as FQGNSA.

This clonotype was picked up a small number of times. CDR3 residues: CASSPLGSGGIQETQYF. The CDR3 DNA reads as TGTGCCAGCAGCCCCCTAGGTAGCGGGGGTATACAAGAGACCCAGTACTTC. The chain is built from TRBV6-5 and TRBJ2-5; 9 nucleotides line up with TRBD2. Trimming at V came to 6 bases and at J to 2 bases, leaving 13 bases not matched to a gene. CDR3 length: 17 amino acids. The germline V gene has CDR1 MNHEY and CDR2 SVGAGI.

With respect to this clonotype: Mismatch with germline at one junction end may stem from a read error. The J gene is TRBJ2-4, the V gene TRBV18, with a possible D match to TRBD2 (5 bases). The germline gives CDR1 KGHSH, CDR2 LQKENI. The CDR3 is made up of 13 amino acids. The CDR3: CASSQAAINIQYF. The CDR3 DNA reads TGTGCCAGCTCACAAGCGGCCATAAACATTCAGTACTTC.

This clonotype was recorded many times. This chain joins TRBV12-3 or TRBV12-4 and TRBJ2-5; a possible D gene is TRBD2 (5 bases). Trimming cost V 3 bases and J 5 bases, with 10 bases left between them. The CDR3 length is 13 residues. The DNA of the CDR3 is TGTGCCAGCAGTTTGTTCGGGGTCGAGACCCAGTACTTC. Protein sequence: CASSLFGVETQYF.

Concerning this clonotype itself: A much larger clone lies one base from this, so it may be a read error. The conserved final phenylalanine or tryptophan is absent from the CDR3, which likely points to a read error. The chain recombines TRBV14 with TRBJ1-4, with D possibly TRBD1 on 5 matching bases. CDR3 size: 16 residues. Germline CDR1 reads SGHDN; CDR2 reads FVKESK. Trimming removed 2 bases from V and 7 bases from J, with 17 bases in between. The CDR3, as DNA: TGTGCCAGCAGCCAACATGTCCCGAAAAGGGGTGAAAAACTGTTTTCT. It codes for CASSQHVPKRGEKLFS.

This clonotype was recorded many times. The rearrangement uses TRBV15 and TRBJ1-5, with no clear D. Trimming stripped 5 bases from V and 5 bases from J, with 10 bases between. There are 13 residues in the CDR3. Germline CDR1 is LNHNV and CDR2 is YYDKDF (reference sequence). This CDR3 is CATSLTRDQPQHF. CDR3 in DNA: TGTGCCACCAGCCTCACTAGGGATCAGCCCCAGCATTTT.

The table lists this clonotype with a few counts. The V and J genes are TRBV6-5 and TRBJ1-4; TRBD1 might be the D (5 bases). Between the trimmed V and J ends, which lost 4 bases and 3 bases, there was a span of 12 bases. This CDR3 has 15 residues. CDR1 and CDR2 from the germline V gene are MNHEY and SVGAGI. CDR3 DNA: TGTGCCAGCAGTTTGGGGGTGAGGGCTAATGAAAAACTGTTTTTT. It yields the protein CASSLGVRANEKLFF.